This T cell receptor beta chain was documented in a study of blood T cell repertoires in COVID-19. Study-level background: From the United States, Italy and Spain came samples of acute and convalescent COVID-19.

V lost 3 bases, J lost 4 bases, and 13 bases lay in between. The CDR3 is 15 residues long. Looked up from germline, CDR1 is KGHSH and CDR2 is LQKENI. Assay: immunoSEQ multiplex PCR; the TCRdb copy retains only in-frame clones and omits some. The sample lists over 250,000 clones; approximately 85% were seen once. This clonotype was sampled from a woman between 65 and 79 years old with acute or convalescent COVID-19. This chain joins TRBV18 and TRBJ2-1; D is possibly TRBD2 (7 bases). The sample consisted of peripheral blood. This CDR3 is CASSPRGAVYNEQFF. In DNA, the CDR3 is TGTGCCAGCTCACCCCGGGGGGCCGTATACAATGAGCAGTTCTTC.